Listed below are T cell receptor beta chains from one sample, sequenced in a study of blood T cell repertoires in COVID-19. Clones were read by immunoSEQ multiplex PCR, and TCRdb kept only the in-frame ones, dropping some. The repertoire consists of hundreds of thousands of clones, with 86% occurring once and the leading ten covering over 2%. What was sequenced was peripheral blood. The receptors were gathered from a woman between 50 and 59 years old with acute or convalescent COVID-19. Each CDR3 is given with its conserved first and last residue. A D gene is named only where the DNA matches it firmly. Clone size is stated in some rows and not others, as once, few, many or a class when expanded.

CDR3,DNA,V,J,D,size
CASSPGTSGGDTQYF,TGCGCCAGCAGCCCCGGGACTAGCGGGGGAGATACGCAGTATTTT,TRBV5-1,TRBJ2-3,TRBD2,.
CASSYTAGGYGYTF,TGTGCCAGCAGTTACACCGCAGGGGGATATGGCTACACCTTC,TRBV6-2/TRBV6-3,TRBJ1-2,TRBD1,.
CASSLGPSSGNTIYF,TGTGCCAGCAGTTTGGGGCCCTCCTCTGGAAACACCATATATTTT,TRBV27,TRBJ1-3,.,.
CASSSWTGGHEQYF,TGTGCCAGTAGTTCCTGGACAGGAGGCCACGAGCAGTACTTC,TRBV19,TRBJ2-7,TRBD1,.
CASSYPDRDSYEQYF,TGTGCCAGCAGTTACCCGGACAGGGACTCCTACGAGCAGTACTTC,TRBV6-2/TRBV6-3,TRBJ2-7,TRBD1,.
CATSDLRRDRRVYEQYF,TGTGCCACCAGTGATTTGAGGCGGGATCGACGGGTCTACGAGCAGTACTTC,TRBV24-1,TRBJ2-7,.,.
CAGKTGQRSWANVLTF,TGTGCCGGCAAGACAGGGCAACGCTCTTGGGCCAACGTCCTGACTTTC,TRBV30,TRBJ2-6,TRBD1,once
CASSLNGDSGGTEAFF,TGTGCCAGCTCACTCAACGGGGACTCCGGAGGTACTGAAGCTTTCTTT,TRBV18,TRBJ1-1,.,.
CASSLRQTRMNTEAFF,TGTGCCAGCAGCCTGAGACAGACCCGCATGAACACTGAAGCTTTCTTT,TRBV5-6,TRBJ1-1,.,.
CASSYSMVPGGYGYTF,TGTGCCAGCAGTTACTCGATGGTGCCAGGGGGCTATGGCTACACCTTC,TRBV6-5,TRBJ1-2,TRBD1,.
CASSIYRDNTEAFF,TGTGCCAGCAGTATATACAGGGACAACACTGAAGCTTTCTTT,TRBV6-5,TRBJ1-1,.,.
CASSTRQGTNEKLFF,TGTGCCAGCAGCACTAGACAGGGGACTAATGAAAAACTGTTTTTT,TRBV9,TRBJ1-4,TRBD1,.
CASSFAGTGGAGNQPQHF,TGTGCCAGCAGCTTCGCCGGGACAGGGGGCGCGGGCAATCAGCCCCAGCATTTT,TRBV7-9,TRBJ1-5,TRBD1,.
CASSKGRADSGNTIYF,TGTGCCAGCAGCAAAGGAAGAGCGGACTCTGGAAACACCATATATTTT,TRBV21-1,TRBJ1-3,.,.
CSVLHRRDSEAFF,TGCAGCGTTTTACACCGCCGGGACAGTGAAGCTTTCTTT,TRBV29-1,TRBJ1-1,TRBD1,.
CASSYSQGGRPQHF,TGTGCCAGCAGTTACTCGCAGGGGGGTCGGCCCCAGCATTTT,TRBV6-2/TRBV6-3,TRBJ1-5,TRBD1,.